Shown below are 27 T cell receptor beta chains from a single sample sequenced in a study of T cell repertoires in ileal Crohn's disease. Generated by immunoSEQ multiplex PCR, the TCRdb table keeps only in-frame clones and is missing some. This table has about 15,000 clones, around four fifths appearing once. Input material: ileal tissue. These receptors originate from an adult with Crohn's disease.

The chain joins TRBV28 to TRBJ1-1; 8 bases are shared with TRBD1. Germline V lookup: CDR1 MDHEN, CDR2 SYDVKM. This CDR3 contains 13 residues. V gave up 6 bases and J gave up 7 bases; unmatched junction bases: 7. CDR3 loop: CASSQQGALEAFF. The CDR3 DNA follows: TGTGCCAGCAGCCAGCAGGGGGCCCTTGAAGCTTTCTTT. The full variable domain, rest sourced from reference TRBV28 and TRBJ1-1, is DVKVTQSSRYLVKRTGEKVFLECVQDMDHENMFWYRQDPGLGLRLIYFSYDVKMKEKGDIPEGYSVSREKKERFSLILESASTNQTSMYLCASSQQGALEAFFGQGTRLTVV.

This chain uses TRBV5-4 with TRBJ2-7; 14 nucleotides agree with TRBD2. This CDR3 region has 16 residues. Trimming took 3 bases from V and 6 from J; bases not matched to a gene: 8. Germline V gene sequence: CDR1 SGHNT, CDR2 YYREEE (reference sequence). The CDR3 reads CASSSRRGLAGGEQYF. The CDR3 DNA sequence: TGTGCCAGCAGCTCTAGACGAGGACTAGCGGGAGGCGAGCAGTACTTC.

This sequence joins TRBV11-2 and TRBJ2-3; no firm D call. This CDR3 is 13 amino acids long. V was pared by 5 bases and J by 2 bases, with 8 bases between. Per germline, CDR1 SGHAT and CDR2 FQNNGV. CDR3 residues: CASSLQITDTQYF. For the CDR3, the DNA is TGTGCCAGCAGCCTCCAGATCACAGATACGCAGTATTTT.

The gene calls are TRBV5-1 and TRBJ1-2; no reliable D call. V was cut by 0 bases and J by 3 bases, with 12 bases left in between. This CDR3 has 15 residues. Germline assignment: CDR1 SGHRS and CDR2 YFSETQ. This chain's CDR3 is CASSLVVANDYGYTF. The CDR3 nucleotides are TGCGCCAGCAGCTTGGTGGTTGCGAATGACTATGGCTACACCTTC.

The V and J genes are TRBV7-3 and TRBJ1-5; 10 bases map to TRBD1. In germline, CDR1 is SGHTA, CDR2 FQGTGA. The J segment lost 3 bases and the V segment lost 9 bases, leaving 17 bases of the junction unmatched. CDR3 length: 18 amino acids. The CDR3 sequence: CARFGDRGGCPNNQPQHF. CDR3 nucleotide sequence: TGTGCCAGGTTTGGGGACAGGGGAGGTTGCCCCAACAATCAGCCCCAGCATTTT.

The chain couples TRBV11-2 to TRBJ2-7; possibly TRBD1 for D (6 bases). CDR3 length: 14 residues. The V and J ends lost 0 bases and 4 bases respectively, with 10 bases between them. Germline V gives CDR1 SGHAT, CDR2 FQNNGV. CDR3 nucleotides: TGTGCCAGCAGCTTAGAGACAGGAGCGTACGAGCAGTACTTC. It yields the protein CASSLETGAYEQYF.

This clone is labeled as medium-sized (0.01 to 0.1%). The V and J genes are TRBV6-4 and TRBJ1-2; D not certain. V was clipped by 2 bases and J by 4 bases, with 17 bases between them. Germline V lookup: CDR1 MRHNA, CDR2 SNTAGT. The CDR3 loop spans 16 amino acids. The chain's CDR3 is CASSDTPQAPFYGYTF. For the CDR3, the DNA is TGTGCCAGCAGTGACACCCCTCAGGCGCCGTTCTATGGCTACACCTTC.

The chain carries TRBV27 and TRBJ1-2, with TRBD1 matching 11 bases. This CDR3 comprises 17 residues. Germline V CDR1 and CDR2: MNHEY, SMNVEV (reference sequence). Trimming cost V 5 bases and J 4 bases; bases outside gene matches: 12. CDR3 in amino acids: CASSLRPGTGGLYGYTF. CDR3 DNA: TGTGCCAGCAGTCTCAGACCCGGGACAGGGGGGCTCTATGGCTACACCTTC.

For the CDR3, the DNA is TGTGCCTGGAGTGGACAGTTCAATGAGCAGTTCTTC. This gives the protein CAWSGQFNEQFF. The chain joins TRBV30 to TRBJ2-1, with a possible D match to TRBD1 (5 bases). Trimming took off 1 base at V and 6 bases at J, with 7 bases between the two ends. Germline-derived CDR1 and CDR2 are GTSNPN and SVGIG (reference sequence). The CDR3 covers 12 residues.

The chain employs TRBV2 and TRBJ2-2; TRBD2 agrees at 13 bases. The V gene's germline CDR1 is SNHLY and CDR2 FYNNEI. This CDR3 spans 15 amino acids. J was trimmed by 5 bases and V by 8 bases; bases with no gene match: 5. The CDR3 reads CASRRTSGRTGELFF. DNA of the CDR3: TGTGCCAGCCGTAGGACTAGCGGGAGAACCGGGGAGCTGTTTTTT.

The chain links TRBV21-1 to TRBJ1-2; the table assigns TRBD1, which was not confirmed against the DNA. TRBV21-1 counts as a pseudogene. The CDR3 covers 15 residues. This CDR3 reads CASSKAGRGPGGYTF. In DNA, the CDR3 is TGTGCCAGCAGCAAAGCCGGCAGGGGGCCCGGGGGCTACACCTTC.

J is TRBJ2-5 and V is TRBV7-6; 12 bases align to TRBD2. Germline lookup yields CDR1 SGHVS and CDR2 FNYEAQ. With V trimmed by 5 bases and J by 2 bases, 9 bases remained unmatched. The CDR3 covers 17 residues. CDR3 protein: CASSLTSGRMGQETQYF. CDR3 nucleotides: TGTGCCAGCAGCCTCACTAGCGGGAGGATGGGTCAAGAGACCCAGTACTTC.

V gene TRBV19 combines with J gene TRBJ2-1, with D perhaps matching TRBD1 (6 bases). Germline CDR1 is LNHDA and CDR2 is SQIVND (reference sequence). The CDR3 loop spans 15 amino acids. V lost 3 bases, J lost 0 bases, and 9 bases lay in between. Written as DNA, the CDR3 is TGTGCCAGTAGTATGGACAGAAGCTCCTACAATGAGCAGTTCTTC. Encoded protein: CASSMDRSSYNEQFF.

V gene TRBV28 combines with J gene TRBJ1-4, with D uncertain. The length of the CDR3 is 16 residues. The V gene lost 5 bases and the J gene lost 3 bases, with 16 bases spanning the gap. Germline V lookup: CDR1 MDHEN, CDR2 SYDVKM. The CDR3 spells CASSPHRTGANEKLFF. The CDR3 DNA follows: TGTGCCAGCAGTCCCCACCGGACCGGGGCTAATGAAAAACTGTTTTTT.

The gene calls are TRBV6-5 and TRBJ1-1; TRBD1 aligns across 9 bases. Germline CDR1 is MNHEY and CDR2 is SVGAGI. The CDR3 consists of 14 residues. V shed 5 bases, J shed 3 bases, and the junction held 4 bases outside the gene matches. CDR3 loop: CASSRQGGYTEAFF. The CDR3 DNA is TGTGCCAGCAGTCGACAGGGGGGGTACACTGAAGCTTTCTTT.

The V gene is TRBV29-1, the J gene TRBJ2-5; a possible D gene is TRBD1 (6 bases). The CDR3 covers 14 residues. Trimming pared 2 bases from V and 4 bases from J, leaving 14 bases between. Looked up from germline, CDR1 is SQVTM and CDR2 is ANQGSEA. The CDR3 sequence: CSVEKQGGRETQYF. The CDR3 bases are TGCAGCGTTGAAAAACAGGGCGGACGAGAGACCCAGTACTTC.

This sequence joins TRBV5-1 and TRBJ2-7; D might be TRBD2 (6 bases). The V gene lost 2 bases and the J gene lost 5 bases, with 17 bases spanning the gap. Germline lookup yields CDR1 SGHRS and CDR2 YFSETQ. The CDR3 is made up of 15 amino acids. CDR3 coding DNA: TGCGCCAGCAGCTTCGGCCCCACGGGAGTGAACGAGCAGTACTTC. Translating it yields CASSFGPTGVNEQYF.

V is TRBV9 and J is TRBJ2-3; D unresolved. V lost 8 bases, J lost 6 bases, and 13 bases lay in between. CDR3 length: 12 residues. In germline, CDR1 is SGDLS, CDR2 YYNGEE. The CDR3 DNA sequence: TGTGCCAGTTCTAGTTTCTTCGATACGCAGTATTTT. Its protein product is CASSSFFDTQYF.

The chain employs TRBV6-6 and TRBJ1-5, with D perhaps matching TRBD1 (5 bases). V was pared by 5 bases and J by 3 bases, with 14 bases between. Looked up from germline, CDR1 is MNHNY and CDR2 is SVGAGI (reference sequence). The CDR3 has 15 residues. The CDR3 nucleotides read TGTGCCAGCAGTCCGGGGGGTGGGGACAATCAGCCCCAGCATTTT. The encoded protein is CASSPGGGDNQPQHF.

The rearrangement links TRBV6-4 to TRBJ2-4; 8 positions agree with TRBD2. CDR1 MRHNA and CDR2 SNTAGT come from the germline V gene. This CDR3 has 17 residues. With V trimmed by 0 bases and J by 6 bases, 10 bases remained unmatched. The CDR3 protein is CASSDSPGLGGRNIQYF. Here the CDR3 DNA reads TGTGCCAGCAGTGACTCCCCGGGACTAGGGGGGAGAAACATTCAGTACTTC.

This clone was picked up one time. The rearrangement joins TRBV7-2 to TRBJ2-2; TRBD1 agrees at 9 bases. The length of the CDR3 is 16 residues. Germline CDR1 and CDR2: SGHTA and FQGNSA. V lost 0 bases, J lost 6 bases, and 5 bases stayed unmatched. The CDR3 DNA reads as TGTGCCAGCAGCTTAGCGGGGACAGGGAGGGCCGGGGAGCTGTTTTTT. Its translation: CASSLAGTGRAGELFF. The full variable domain, with the rest looked up from reference TRBV7-2 and TRBJ2-2, is GAGVSQSPSNKVTEKGKDVELRCDPISGHTALYWYRQSLGQGLEFLIYFQGNSAPDKSGLPSDRFSAERTGGSVSTLTIQRTQQEDSAVYLCASSLAGTGRAGELFFGEGSRLTVL.

This chain connects TRBV19 to TRBJ1-2; 7 bases fit TRBD1. V was pared by 5 bases and J by 7 bases, with 4 bases of the junction left unmatched. This CDR3 region has 12 residues. Per the germline V gene, CDR1 is LNHDA and CDR2 is SQIVND (reference sequence). CDR3: CASSLWTGGYTF. DNA of the CDR3: TGTGCCAGTAGTCTCTGGACAGGTGGCTACACCTTC.

The V gene is TRBV9, the J gene TRBJ1-6; D is ambiguous. Germline V gene sequence: CDR1 SGDLS, CDR2 YYNGEE. The CDR3 sequence is 14 residues long. The V and J ends lost 0 bases and 4 bases respectively, with 5 bases between them. CDR3 nucleotides: TGTGCCAGCAGCGTAGAGCCTTATAATTCACCCCTCCACTTT. Translating gives CASSVEPYNSPLHF.

The chain employs TRBV29-1 and TRBJ2-3, with a possible D match to TRBD2 (6 bases). The CDR3 sequence is 13 residues long. Between the trimmed V and J ends, which lost 7 bases and 4 bases, there was a span of 15 bases. Looked up from germline, CDR1 is SQVTM and CDR2 is ANQGSEA. CDR3 sequence (DNA): TGCAGCGCCCGCGCGACTAGTGCAGATACGCAGTATTTT. Amino acid sequence: CSARATSADTQYF.

The chain combines TRBV5-1 with TRBJ2-7; no firm D call. Trimming stripped 0 bases from V and 4 bases from J, with 8 bases between. This CDR3 is 13 amino acids long. Looked up from germline, CDR1 is SGHRS and CDR2 is YFSETQ. As DNA, the CDR3 is TGCGCCAGCAGCTTGGGGCCCCAGTACGAGCAGTACTTC. Encoded protein: CASSLGPQYEQYF. Full variable domain (rest looked up from reference TRBV5-1 and TRBJ2-7): KAGVTQTPRYLIKTRGQQVTLSCSPISGHRSVSWYQQTPGQGLQFLFEYFSETQRNKGNFPGRFSGRQFSNSRSEMNVSTLELGDSALYLCASSLGPQYEQYFGPGTRLTVT.

This clone was detected once. The chain recombines TRBV5-6 with TRBJ1-2; weak D call: TRBD1 (6 bases). The V and J ends lost 3 bases and 8 bases respectively, with 20 bases between them. In germline, CDR1 is SGHDT, CDR2 YYEEEE. CDR3 size: 15 residues. CDR3 DNA: TGTGCCAGCAGCTGGGGGCGAAATGGGGGGGAAGGCTACACCTTC. Translating it yields CASSWGRNGGEGYTF.

This chain uses TRBV7-2 with TRBJ1-4, with D perhaps matching TRBD1 (6 bases). From germline, CDR1 is SGHTA and CDR2 FQGNSA. The CDR3 totals 15 residues. Trimming removed 5 bases at V and 2 bases at J, with 12 bases between. CDR3: CASSLTRGTNEKLFF. CDR3 coding DNA: TGTGCCAGCAGCCTAACTAGGGGGACTAATGAAAAACTGTTTTTT.